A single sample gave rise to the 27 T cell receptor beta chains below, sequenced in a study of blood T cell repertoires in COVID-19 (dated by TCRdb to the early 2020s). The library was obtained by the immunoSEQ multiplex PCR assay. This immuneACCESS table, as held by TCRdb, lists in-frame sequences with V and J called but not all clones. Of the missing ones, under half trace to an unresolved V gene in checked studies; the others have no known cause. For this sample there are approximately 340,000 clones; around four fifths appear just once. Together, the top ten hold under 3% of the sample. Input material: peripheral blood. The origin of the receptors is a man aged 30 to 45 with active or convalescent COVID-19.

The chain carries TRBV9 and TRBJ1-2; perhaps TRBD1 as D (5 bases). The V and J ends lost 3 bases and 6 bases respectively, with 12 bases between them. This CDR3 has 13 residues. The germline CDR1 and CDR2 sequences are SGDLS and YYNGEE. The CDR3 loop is CASSAWRGDGYTF. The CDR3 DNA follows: TGTGCCAGCAGCGCGTGGAGGGGAGATGGCTACACCTTC.

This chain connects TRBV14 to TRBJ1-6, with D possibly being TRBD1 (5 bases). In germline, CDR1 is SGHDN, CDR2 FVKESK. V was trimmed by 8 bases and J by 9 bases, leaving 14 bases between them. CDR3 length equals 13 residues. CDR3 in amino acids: CASRRGEGSPLHF. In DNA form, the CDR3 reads TGTGCCAGCCGTCGGGGGGAAGGTTCACCCCTCCACTTT. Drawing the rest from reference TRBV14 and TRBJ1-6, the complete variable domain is EAGVTQFPSHSVIEKGQTVTLRCDPISGHDNLYWYRRVMGKEIKFLLHFVKESKQDESGMPNNRFLAERTGGTYSTLKVQPAELEDSGVYFCASRRGEGSPLHFGNGTRLTVT.

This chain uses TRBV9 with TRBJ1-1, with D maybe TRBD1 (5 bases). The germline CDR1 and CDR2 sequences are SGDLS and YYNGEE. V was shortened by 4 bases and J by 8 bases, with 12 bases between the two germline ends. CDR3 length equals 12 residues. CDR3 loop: CASSPGGIEAFF. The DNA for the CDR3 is TGTGCCAGCAGCCCCGGGGGGATCGAAGCTTTCTTT.

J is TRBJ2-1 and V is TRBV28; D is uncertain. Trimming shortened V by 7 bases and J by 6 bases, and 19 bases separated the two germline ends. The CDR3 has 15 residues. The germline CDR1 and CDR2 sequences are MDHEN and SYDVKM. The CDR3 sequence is CASTFVWALFNEQFF. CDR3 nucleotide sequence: TGTGCCAGCACCTTTGTATGGGCCCTTTTCAATGAGCAGTTCTTC.

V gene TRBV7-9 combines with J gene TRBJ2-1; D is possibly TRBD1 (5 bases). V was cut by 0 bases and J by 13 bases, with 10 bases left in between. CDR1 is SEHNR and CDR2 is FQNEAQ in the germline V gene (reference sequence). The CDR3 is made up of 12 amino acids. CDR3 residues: CASSLAGQEQFF. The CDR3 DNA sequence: TGTGCCAGCAGCTTAGCGGGGCAGGAACAGTTCTTC.

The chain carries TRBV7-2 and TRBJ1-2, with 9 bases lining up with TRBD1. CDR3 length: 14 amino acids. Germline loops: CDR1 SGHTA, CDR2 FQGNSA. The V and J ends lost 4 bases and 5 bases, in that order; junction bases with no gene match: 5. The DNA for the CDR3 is TGTGCCAGCAGCTCGGGACAGGGTGGATATGGCTACACCTTC. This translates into CASSSGQGGYGYTF.

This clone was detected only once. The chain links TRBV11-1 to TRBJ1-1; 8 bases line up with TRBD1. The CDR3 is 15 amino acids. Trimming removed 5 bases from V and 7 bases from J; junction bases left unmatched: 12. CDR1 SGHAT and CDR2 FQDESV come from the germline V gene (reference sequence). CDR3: CASSADRGRAGEAFF. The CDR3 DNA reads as TGTGCCAGCAGCGCTGACAGGGGAAGGGCGGGTGAAGCTTTCTTT. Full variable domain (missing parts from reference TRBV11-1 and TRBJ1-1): EAEVAQSPRYKITEKSQAVAFWCDPISGHATLYWYRQILGQGPELLVQFQDESVVDDSQLPKDRFSAERLKGVDSTLKIQPAELGDSAMYLCASSADRGRAGEAFFGQGTRLTVV.

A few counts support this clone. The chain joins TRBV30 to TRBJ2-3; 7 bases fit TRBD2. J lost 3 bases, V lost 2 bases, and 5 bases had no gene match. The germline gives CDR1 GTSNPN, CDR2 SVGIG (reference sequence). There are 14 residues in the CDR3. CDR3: CAWSRTRRTDTQYF. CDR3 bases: TGTGCCTGGAGTCGGACTAGAAGGACAGATACGCAGTATTTT.

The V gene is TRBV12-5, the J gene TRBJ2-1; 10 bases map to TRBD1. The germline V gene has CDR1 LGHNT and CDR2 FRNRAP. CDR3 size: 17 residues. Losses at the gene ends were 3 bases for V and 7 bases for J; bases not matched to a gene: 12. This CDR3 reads CASGLEGTGARTNEQFF. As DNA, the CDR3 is TGTGCTAGTGGTTTAGAAGGGACAGGGGCGCGCACGAATGAGCAGTTCTTC.

CDR3: CASSSRPGHPNSPLHF. CDR3 DNA sequence: TGTGCCAGCAGTTCGAGACCGGGACACCCAAATTCACCCCTCCACTTT. The V and J genes are TRBV27 and TRBJ1-6, with D maybe TRBD1 (6 bases). The CDR3 spans 16 residues. The V end was cut by 4 bases, the J end by 7 bases, with 17 bases between. Germline V gene sequence: CDR1 MNHEY, CDR2 SMNVEV (reference sequence).

CDR3 DNA sequence: TGTGCCAGTAGTATAGTGAGCAAACCGGGGGATCAGCCCCAGCATTTT. This encodes CASSIVSKPGDQPQHF. The chain recombines TRBV19 with TRBJ1-5; maybe TRBD1 (5 bases). The germline V and J ends were trimmed by 1 base and 5 bases, with 15 bases remaining between them. The CDR3 consists of 16 residues. Germline V gene data show CDR1 as LNHDA and CDR2 as SQIVND (reference sequence).

CDR3 region: CASSYRDRGFNEQFF. The CDR3 bases are TGTGCCAGCAGTTACCGGGACAGGGGGTTCAATGAGCAGTTCTTC. The chain combines TRBV6-5 with TRBJ2-1; 11 bases are shared with TRBD1. This CDR3 has 15 amino acids. Germline V gene data show CDR1 as MNHEY and CDR2 as SVGAGI. Trimming took 2 bases from V and 6 from J; bases not matched to a gene: 3.

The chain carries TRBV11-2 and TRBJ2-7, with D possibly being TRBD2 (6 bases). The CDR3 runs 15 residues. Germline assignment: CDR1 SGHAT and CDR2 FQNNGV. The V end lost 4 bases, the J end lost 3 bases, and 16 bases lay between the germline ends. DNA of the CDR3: TGTGCCAGCAGCTCCAGGAGGGGAAAACGCTACGAGCAGTACTTC. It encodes CASSSRRGKRYEQYF. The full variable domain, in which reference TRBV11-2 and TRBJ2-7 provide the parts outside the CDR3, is EAGVAQSPRYKIIEKRQSVAFWCNPISGHATLYWYQQILGQGPKLLIQFQNNGVVDDSQLPKDRFSAERLKGVDSTLKIQPAKLEDSAVYLCASSSRRGKRYEQYFGPGTRLTVT.

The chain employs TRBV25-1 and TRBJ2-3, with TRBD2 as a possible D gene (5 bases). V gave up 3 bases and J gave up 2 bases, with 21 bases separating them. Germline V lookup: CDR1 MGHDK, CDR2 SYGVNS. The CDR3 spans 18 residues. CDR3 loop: CASSDTVAGGRNTDTQYF. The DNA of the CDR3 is TGTGCCAGCAGTGATACCGTAGCCGGCGGGCGAAACACAGATACGCAGTATTTT.

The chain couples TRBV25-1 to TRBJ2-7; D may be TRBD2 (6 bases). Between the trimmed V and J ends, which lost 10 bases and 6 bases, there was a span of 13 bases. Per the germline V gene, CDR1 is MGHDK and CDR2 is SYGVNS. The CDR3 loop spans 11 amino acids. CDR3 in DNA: TGTGCCACTTGGTTCGGGGGCGAGCAGTACTTC. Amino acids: CATWFGGEQYF.

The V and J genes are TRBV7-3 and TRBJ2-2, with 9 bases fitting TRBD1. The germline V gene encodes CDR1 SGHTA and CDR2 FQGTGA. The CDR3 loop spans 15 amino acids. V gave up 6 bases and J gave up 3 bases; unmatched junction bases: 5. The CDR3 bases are TGTGCCAGCAGTCCAACAGGGGGCTACACCGGGGAGCTGTTTTTT. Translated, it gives CASSPTGGYTGELFF.

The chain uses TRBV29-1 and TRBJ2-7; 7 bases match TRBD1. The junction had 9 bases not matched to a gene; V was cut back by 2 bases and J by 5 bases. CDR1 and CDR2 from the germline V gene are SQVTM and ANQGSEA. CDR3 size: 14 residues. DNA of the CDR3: TGCAGCGTTGAACCCCGGGACAGAGACCACGAGCAGTACTTC. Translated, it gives CSVEPRDRDHEQYF.

The CDR3 coding sequence is TGTGCCAGCAGACCCCTCGGACAGGGCGGCTATGGCTACACCTTC. Translated, it gives CASRPLGQGGYGYTF. This chain joins TRBV28 and TRBJ1-2; 8 nucleotides agree with TRBD1. The V and J ends lost 6 bases and 4 bases, in that order; junction bases with no gene match: 10. CDR3 length equals 15 residues. Looked up from germline, CDR1 is MDHEN and CDR2 is SYDVKM.

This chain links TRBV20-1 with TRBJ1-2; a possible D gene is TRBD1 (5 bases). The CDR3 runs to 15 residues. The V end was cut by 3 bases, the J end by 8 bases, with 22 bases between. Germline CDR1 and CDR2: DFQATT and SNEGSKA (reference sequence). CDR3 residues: CSASPQGSGSWGYTF. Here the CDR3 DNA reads TGCAGTGCTAGTCCCCAGGGTTCGGGCTCGTGGGGCTACACCTTC.

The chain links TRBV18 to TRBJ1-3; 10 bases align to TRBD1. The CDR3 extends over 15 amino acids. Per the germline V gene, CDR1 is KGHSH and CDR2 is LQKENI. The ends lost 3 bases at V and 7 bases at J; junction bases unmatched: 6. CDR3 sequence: CASSPSPGQGNTIYF. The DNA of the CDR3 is TGTGCCAGCTCACCTAGCCCGGGACAGGGGAACACCATATATTTT.

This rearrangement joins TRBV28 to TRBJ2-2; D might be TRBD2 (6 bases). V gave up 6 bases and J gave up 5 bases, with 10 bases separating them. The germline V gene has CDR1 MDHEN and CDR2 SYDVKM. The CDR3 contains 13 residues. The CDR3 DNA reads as TGTGCCAGCAGCGACCGGGGGACCGGGGAGCTGTTTTTT. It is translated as CASSDRGTGELFF. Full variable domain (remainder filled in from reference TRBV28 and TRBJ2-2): DVKVTQSSRYLVKRTGEKVFLECVQDMDHENMFWYRQDPGLGLRLIYFSYDVKMKEKGDIPEGYSVSREKKERFSLILESASTNQTSMYLCASSDRGTGELFFGEGSRLTVL.

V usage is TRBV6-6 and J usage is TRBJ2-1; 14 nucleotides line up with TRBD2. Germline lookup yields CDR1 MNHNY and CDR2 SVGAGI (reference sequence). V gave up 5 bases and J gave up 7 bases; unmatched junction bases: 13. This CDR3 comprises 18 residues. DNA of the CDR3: TGTGCCAGCAGTCTAGGACTAGCGGGGGGCCGAGCCTTAAATGAGCAGTTCTTC. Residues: CASSLGLAGGRALNEQFF.

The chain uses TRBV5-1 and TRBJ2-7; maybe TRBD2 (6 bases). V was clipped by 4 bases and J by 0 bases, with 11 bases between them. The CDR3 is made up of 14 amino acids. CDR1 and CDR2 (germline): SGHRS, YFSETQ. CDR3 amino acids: CASSRLGDSYEQYF. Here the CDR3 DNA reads TGCGCCAGCAGCCGACTAGGGGACTCCTACGAGCAGTACTTC.

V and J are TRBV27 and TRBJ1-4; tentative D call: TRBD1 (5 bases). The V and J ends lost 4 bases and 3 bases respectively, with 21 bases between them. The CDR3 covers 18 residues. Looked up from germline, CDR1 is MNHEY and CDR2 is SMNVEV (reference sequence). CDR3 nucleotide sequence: TGTGCCAGCAGTTCTCCCACGCGGATGTCAGGGCCTAATGAAAAACTGTTTTTT. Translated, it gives CASSSPTRMSGPNEKLFF.

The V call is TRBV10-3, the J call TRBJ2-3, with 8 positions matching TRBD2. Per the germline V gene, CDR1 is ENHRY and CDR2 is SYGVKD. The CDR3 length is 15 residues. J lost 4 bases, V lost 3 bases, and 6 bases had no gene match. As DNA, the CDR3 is TGTGCCATCAGTGAACCCAGCGGGGGACCAGATACGCAGTATTTT. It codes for CAISEPSGGPDTQYF.

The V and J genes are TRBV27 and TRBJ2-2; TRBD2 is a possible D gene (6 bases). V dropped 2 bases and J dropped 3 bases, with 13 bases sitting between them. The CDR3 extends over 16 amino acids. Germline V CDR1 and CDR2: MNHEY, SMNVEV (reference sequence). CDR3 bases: TGTGCCAGCAGTTTAAAACCTAGCGCTTACACCGGGGAGCTGTTTTTT. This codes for CASSLKPSAYTGELFF.

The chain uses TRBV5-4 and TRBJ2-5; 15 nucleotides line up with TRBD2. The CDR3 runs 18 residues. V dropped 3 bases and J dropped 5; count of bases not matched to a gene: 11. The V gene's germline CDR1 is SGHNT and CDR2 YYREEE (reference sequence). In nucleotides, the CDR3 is TGTGCCAGCAGCTCCCCCCCGGGACTAGCGGGGGGTGGGGAGACCCAGTACTTC. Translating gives CASSSPPGLAGGGETQYF.